Below are 9 T cell receptor beta chains sequenced from a single sample in a study of T cells in Graves' hyperthyroidism and ophthalmopathy. RNA transcripts yielded amplified TCR beta CDR3 regions. Researchers ran a first-round RT-PCR on the TCR CDR3 using the HTBI primer set. TCRdb reprocessed the multiplex PCR reads with MiXCR, giving one entry per CDR3 protein. The sample gives some 420,000 distinct CDR3 sequences, 12% to 15% of which show up once; 5% to 6% is in the top ten. The sequencing input was blood. The receptor set was obtained from a woman under 30 with Graves' hyperthyroidism.

This clonotype was observed at least ten times. The chain links TRBV6-2 or TRBV6-3 to TRBJ2-5, with D tentatively TRBD2 (6 bases). The germline gives CDR1 MNHEY, CDR2 SVGEGT. V was clipped by 6 bases and J by 5 bases, with 13 bases between them. The CDR3 has 13 amino acids. The DNA for the CDR3 is TGTGCCAGCAGACGTGGAGGGGCTGAGACCCAGTACTTC. It encodes CASRRGGAETQYF.

The sample holds a few counts of this clonotype. A read error may explain this, as a much larger clone is one base away. This chain uses TRBV12-3 or TRBV12-4 with TRBJ1-1, with no clear D. This CDR3 is 13 amino acids long. Between the trimmed V and J ends, which lost 7 bases and 3 bases, there was a span of 12 bases. This chain's CDR3 is CASNFSGDTEAFF. The DNA for the CDR3 is TGTGCCAGCAATTTCTCCGGGGACACTGAAGCTTTCTTT.

The table lists this clonotype with many counts. This chain links TRBV11-2 with TRBJ2-5; 8 positions match TRBD1. Looked up from germline, CDR1 is SGHAT and CDR2 is FQNNGV. The ends lost 4 bases at V and 5 bases at J; junction bases unmatched: 9. The CDR3 length is 15 residues. The CDR3 loop is CASSSSWTGSETQYF. DNA of the CDR3: TGTGCCAGCAGCTCATCCTGGACAGGGTCGGAGACCCAGTACTTC.

This clonotype was picked up many times. V is TRBV5-1 and J is TRBJ2-2; 11 bases fit TRBD2. The CDR3 consists of 18 residues. V shed 0 bases and J 5 bases; nucleotides not matched to a gene: 9. Germline-derived CDR1 and CDR2 are SGHRS and YFSETQ. The CDR3 coding sequence is TGCGCCAGCAGCTTGGCCACGGCTAGCGGGAGGTGGACCGGGGAGCTGTTTTTT. Translating gives CASSLATASGRWTGELFF.

The chain couples TRBV6-2 or TRBV6-3 to TRBJ2-5; D gene unclear. The V and J ends lost 5 bases and 5 bases respectively, with 18 bases between them. Germline-derived CDR1 and CDR2 are MNHEY and SVGEGT. CDR3 length equals 15 residues. CDR3 protein: CASSQIRPEAETQYF. CDR3 nucleotide sequence: TGTGCCAGCAGTCAAATACGGCCCGAGGCGGAGACCCAGTACTTC.

This clonotype was picked up many times. The gene calls are TRBV29-1 and TRBJ2-1, with D perhaps TRBD1 or TRBD2 (6 bases each). The V end was cut by 3 bases, the J end by 4 bases, with 13 bases between. Per the germline V gene, CDR1 is SQVTM and CDR2 is ANQGSEA. This CDR3 is 14 amino acids long. The CDR3 region has the DNA TGCAGCGTTGATGAAGGGGGGATGTACAATGAGCAGTTCTTC. Protein product: CSVDEGGMYNEQFF.

J is TRBJ2-5 and V is TRBV30; TRBD1 is a possible D gene (6 bases). CDR1 and CDR2 (germline): GTSNPN, SVGIG (reference sequence). V was clipped by 0 bases and J by 5 bases, with 7 bases between them. CDR3 length: 12 residues. The CDR3 is CAWSVDRETQYF. CDR3 DNA: TGTGCCTGGAGTGTAGACAGGGAGACCCAGTACTTC.

This clonotype was seen ten or more times. The chain combines TRBV2 with TRBJ2-5; no definite D call. The CDR3 spans 12 residues. V was shortened by 2 bases and J by 3 bases, with 4 bases between the two germline ends. Per the germline V gene, CDR1 is SNHLY and CDR2 is FYNNEI. The CDR3 loop is CASSEQKETQYF. Here the CDR3 DNA reads TGTGCCAGCAGTGAACAGAAAGAGACCCAGTACTTC.

This clonotype showed up many times. The chain has TRBV20-1 and TRBJ2-1; D not certain. Germline CDR1 DFQATT, CDR2 SNEGSKA (reference sequence). V lost 4 bases and J lost 8, with 33 bases in between. The CDR3 spans 19 residues. The CDR3 region has the DNA TGCAGTGCTAAGGAGCAATTAGGCCACCGCGCCCTGTATGGGGATGAGCAGTTCTTC. It yields the protein CSAKEQLGHRALYGDEQFF.